These 25 T cell receptor beta chains originate from one sample sequenced in a study of cytomegalovirus exposure and HLA in healthy donors. PCR involved 60 Vbeta and 13 Jbeta primers. TCRdb keeps only in-frame clones here, not all; method: immunoSEQ multiplex PCR. The sample shows approximately 260,000 clones, just under 85% of them seen only once. Sequencing input: PBMCs. These receptors were obtained from a woman aged 40 to 50 in good health and CMV-seropositive.

In its sample, this clone was seen once. The chain carries TRBV30 and TRBJ1-4, with 8 bases that match TRBD1. V lost 1 base and J lost 4; bases outside the gene matches: 2. The CDR3 loop spans 14 amino acids. Germline V lookup: CDR1 GTSNPN, CDR2 SVGIG (reference sequence). CDR3: CAWSGQGFNEKLFF. The CDR3, as DNA: TGTGCCTGGAGTGGACAGGGGTTTAATGAAAAACTGTTTTTT.

The genes are TRBV7-2 and TRBJ1-4, with D possibly matching TRBD1 (5 bases). CDR3 length: 16 amino acids. Germline assignment: CDR1 SGHTA and CDR2 FQGNSA. V dropped 2 bases and J dropped 0 bases, with 10 bases sitting between them. The CDR3 coding sequence is TGTGCCAGCAGCTTATGGGCAGGGACAACTAATGAAAAACTGTTTTTT. Its protein product is CASSLWAGTTNEKLFF.

The chain is built from TRBV11-1 and TRBJ1-2; no definite D call. Germline CDR1 is SGHAT and CDR2 is FQDESV (reference sequence). The CDR3 is 12 residues long. Trimming removed 4 bases at V and 2 bases at J, with 5 bases between. The CDR3 DNA reads TGTGCCAGCAGCTCCGAGAACTATGGCTACACCTTC. Its protein is CASSSENYGYTF.

The V gene is TRBV19, the J gene TRBJ1-2; tentatively, D is TRBD1 (6 bases). V lost 11 bases to trimming and J lost 7 bases, with 17 bases between them. Germline CDR1 is LNHDA and CDR2 is SQIVND (reference sequence). This CDR3 is 12 amino acids long. This CDR3 reads CAVRDTPSGYTF. The CDR3 DNA follows: TGTGCCGTACGGGACACCCCATCTGGCTACACCTTC.

The chain joins TRBV6-6 to TRBJ1-1, with D perhaps matching TRBD1 (6 bases). Deletions cut 2 bases from V and 0 bases from J, with 7 bases between. Germline assignment: CDR1 MNHNY and CDR2 SVGAGI (reference sequence). The CDR3 sequence is 14 residues long. The CDR3 bases are TGTGCCAGCAGTTACGGGGGCATGAACACTGAAGCTTTCTTT. Its protein product is CASSYGGMNTEAFF.

A single count supports this clone. The chain employs TRBV5-1 and TRBJ2-2, with D hard to call. Germline values: CDR1 SGHRS, CDR2 YFSETQ. V was cut by 1 base and J by 4 bases, with 11 bases left in between. This CDR3 is 15 amino acids long. CDR3: CASSLLSSGTGELFF. The DNA for the CDR3 is TGCGCCAGCAGCTTGCTATCTAGTGGCACCGGGGAGCTGTTTTTT.

The chain uses TRBV19 and TRBJ2-1; 9 bases agree with TRBD2. Germline V gives CDR1 LNHDA, CDR2 SQIVND (reference sequence). The length of the CDR3 is 16 residues. The ends lost 5 bases at V and 4 bases at J; junction bases unmatched: 9. The CDR3 region is CASSPVTSGPYNEQFF. The CDR3 DNA follows: TGTGCCAGTAGTCCCGTGACTAGCGGACCGTACAATGAGCAGTTCTTC.

The chain is built from TRBV14 and TRBJ2-2; D remains unclear. CDR1 and CDR2 (germline): SGHDN, FVKESK. This CDR3 is built from 13 residues. Trimming shortened V by 6 bases and J by 2 bases, and 7 bases separated the two germline ends. The CDR3 protein is CASSLSNTGELFF. CDR3 bases: TGTGCCAGCAGTCTGTCCAACACCGGGGAGCTGTTTTTT.

The chain combines TRBV7-9 with TRBJ2-5; TRBD1 agrees at 7 bases. This CDR3 is 16 amino acids long. Germline values: CDR1 SEHNR, CDR2 FQNEAQ (reference sequence). V was pared by 3 bases and J by 1 base, with 8 bases of the junction left unmatched. The CDR3 sequence: CASSLTGKPLQETQYF. CDR3 DNA: TGTGCCAGCAGCTTGACAGGGAAACCCCTCCAAGAGACCCAGTACTTC.

The V call is TRBV6-6, the J call TRBJ1-4; D call uncertain. Trimming stripped 6 bases from V and 4 bases from J, with 3 bases between. CDR1 is MNHNY and CDR2 is SVGAGI in the germline V gene (reference sequence). The CDR3 length is 11 residues. DNA for the CDR3: TGTGCCAGCAGGAGTAATGAAAAACTGTTTTTT. It is translated as CASRSNEKLFF.

This chain uses TRBV19 with TRBJ1-5; D is perhaps TRBD1 (5 bases). Looked up from germline, CDR1 is LNHDA and CDR2 is SQIVND (reference sequence). The CDR3 length is 17 residues. V lost 6 bases and J 0 bases, leaving 18 bases between the germline ends. CDR3 nucleotides: TGTGCCAGTAGCCTACATCAGGGTTCCTATAGCAATCAGCCCCAGCATTTT. It is translated as CASSLHQGSYSNQPQHF.

The chain is built from TRBV11-3 and TRBJ1-1; possibly TRBD1 for D (6 bases). This CDR3 has 14 amino acids. Between the trimmed V and J ends, which lost 5 bases and 4 bases, there was a span of 14 bases. Germline-derived CDR1 and CDR2 are SGHNT and YENEEA. For the CDR3, the DNA is TGTGCCAGCAGCCCTAACAGGGCCTCCACTGAAGCTTTCTTT. As protein: CASSPNRASTEAFF.

The rearrangement joins TRBV29-1 to TRBJ2-3; 10 nucleotides align to TRBD2. The CDR3 runs 14 residues. In germline, CDR1 is SQVTM, CDR2 ANQGSEA. The ends lost 8 bases at V and 1 base at J; junction bases unmatched: 6. In nucleotides, the CDR3 is TGCAGCTTTCCTGGGACTAGCGGCACAGATACGCAGTATTTT. It encodes CSFPGTSGTDTQYF.

The chain is built from TRBV18 and TRBJ2-7; a weak D match, TRBD2 (5 bases). The CDR3 is 15 amino acids. Trimming shortened V by 3 bases and J by 2 bases, and 14 bases separated the two germline ends. Germline lookup yields CDR1 KGHSH and CDR2 LQKENI. The CDR3 region is CASSPYGLRTYEQYF. In DNA form, the CDR3 reads TGTGCCAGCTCACCTTACGGACTGAGAACCTACGAGCAGTACTTC.

This rearrangement joins TRBV27 to TRBJ2-1, with 9 bases aligning to TRBD2. Germline CDR1 reads MNHEY; CDR2 reads SMNVEV (reference sequence). There are 17 residues in the CDR3. V lost 6 bases to trimming and J lost 2 bases; unmatched junction nucleotides: 11. CDR3 amino acids: CASSPAGTSKTYNEQFF. Here the CDR3 DNA reads TGTGCCAGCAGCCCTGCTGGGACTAGCAAAACCTACAATGAGCAGTTCTTC.

To note about this clone: Different DNA sequences within this sample yield the same CDR3. The chain employs TRBV19 and TRBJ2-1; 7 positions agree with TRBD2. Trimming cost V 3 bases and J 6 bases; bases outside gene matches: 2. Germline loops: CDR1 LNHDA, CDR2 SQIVND (reference sequence). This CDR3 spans 13 amino acids. The CDR3 nucleotides read TGTGCCAGTAGTATCGGGGAGGGCAATGAGCAGTTCTTC. It is translated as CASSIGEGNEQFF.

The chain uses TRBV6-1 and TRBJ2-7; 8 bases line up with TRBD1. The CDR3 covers 15 residues. Germline CDR1 is MNHNS and CDR2 is SASEGT. With V trimmed by 6 bases and J by 0 bases, 7 bases remained unmatched. CDR3 residues: CASSGGQVDSYEQYF. The CDR3 DNA is TGTGCCAGCAGCGGGGGACAGGTTGACTCCTACGAGCAGTACTTC.

This clone has a handful of counts. CDR3: CASSFQGLGNQPQHF. CDR3 sequence (DNA): TGTGCCAGCAGCTTTCAGGGGCTAGGCAATCAGCCCCAGCATTTT. This sequence joins TRBV5-6 and TRBJ1-5; D might be TRBD1 (6 bases). Germline CDR1 SGHDT, CDR2 YYEEEE. CDR3 size: 15 residues. The ends were cut back, 2 bases at V and 2 bases at J, with 11 bases in the middle.

The V gene is TRBV19, the J gene TRBJ1-5, with TRBD1 matching 7 bases. The CDR3 is 15 residues long. Per germline, CDR1 LNHDA and CDR2 SQIVND (reference sequence). V dropped 6 bases and J dropped 4; count of bases not matched to a gene: 9. The CDR3 DNA is TGTGCCAGTAGGGCGGACAGGTGGTCGAATCAGCCCCAGCATTTT. Protein: CASRADRWSNQPQHF.

A few counts support this clone. The chain links TRBV6-5 to TRBJ1-4; 9 bases are shared with TRBD1. The V gene end was trimmed by 6 bases and the J gene end by 3 bases; junction bases not matched to a gene: 5. The CDR3 spans 15 residues. CDR1 and CDR2 from the germline V gene are MNHEY and SVGAGI. Written as DNA, the CDR3 is TGTGCCAGCAGCAACACAGGGGGCTCTAATGAAAAACTGTTTTTT. Encoded protein: CASSNTGGSNEKLFF.

The V gene is TRBV28, the J gene TRBJ1-3, with a weak D call TRBD1 (5 bases). V was shortened by 5 bases and J by 4 bases, with 15 bases between the two germline ends. CDR3 length equals 15 residues. Looked up from germline, CDR1 is MDHEN and CDR2 is SYDVKM. The CDR3 DNA reads as TGTGCCAGCAGTATTTCGGGGGTCCGGGGAAACACCATATATTTT. It encodes CASSISGVRGNTIYF.

The rearrangement links TRBV5-1 to TRBJ1-3; possibly TRBD1 for D (5 bases). The length of the CDR3 is 14 residues. Germline V gives CDR1 SGHRS, CDR2 YFSETQ. The V and J ends lost 3 bases and 3 bases respectively, with 10 bases between them. The CDR3 sequence is CASSSPGFGNTIYF. The CDR3 coding sequence is TGCGCCAGCAGCTCTCCAGGGTTTGGAAACACCATATATTTT. Variable domain in full (rest from reference TRBV5-1 and TRBJ1-3): KAGVTQTPRYLIKTRGQQVTLSCSPISGHRSVSWYQQTPGQGLQFLFEYFSETQRNKGNFPGRFSGRQFSNSRSEMNVSTLELGDSALYLCASSSPGFGNTIYFGEGSWLTVV.

In this sample, this clone turned up once. This sequence joins TRBV30 and TRBJ2-7, with a possible D match to TRBD1 (6 bases). Germline-derived CDR1 and CDR2 are GTSNPN and SVGIG (reference sequence). The V gene lost 7 bases and the J gene lost 6 bases, with 22 bases spanning the gap. CDR3 size: 14 residues. The CDR3 DNA reads TGTGCCTTAGACAGGTTACTAGGACTTGGCGAGCAGTACTTC. This gives the protein CALDRLLGLGEQYF.

This clone appeared a few times. A read error may produce the germline difference seen at one junction end. This chain uses TRBV7-9 with TRBJ2-7; 7 nucleotides agree with TRBD1. Germline V lookup: CDR1 SEHNR, CDR2 FQNEAQ (reference sequence). This CDR3 comprises 14 residues. CDR3 region: CSSSYEGGIYEQYF. The CDR3 nucleotides are TGTTCCAGCAGCTACGAAGGGGGCATCTACGAGCAGTACTTC.

The chain uses TRBV18 and TRBJ2-3; D may be TRBD1 (7 bases). The CDR3 has 17 residues. Trimming took off 3 bases at V and 0 bases at J, with 16 bases between the two ends. Looked up from germline, CDR1 is KGHSH and CDR2 is LQKENI. CDR3 DNA sequence: TGTGCCAGCTCACCTCAGGGGGGCCGGGTAAGCACAGATACGCAGTATTTT. Its protein is CASSPQGGRVSTDTQYF.